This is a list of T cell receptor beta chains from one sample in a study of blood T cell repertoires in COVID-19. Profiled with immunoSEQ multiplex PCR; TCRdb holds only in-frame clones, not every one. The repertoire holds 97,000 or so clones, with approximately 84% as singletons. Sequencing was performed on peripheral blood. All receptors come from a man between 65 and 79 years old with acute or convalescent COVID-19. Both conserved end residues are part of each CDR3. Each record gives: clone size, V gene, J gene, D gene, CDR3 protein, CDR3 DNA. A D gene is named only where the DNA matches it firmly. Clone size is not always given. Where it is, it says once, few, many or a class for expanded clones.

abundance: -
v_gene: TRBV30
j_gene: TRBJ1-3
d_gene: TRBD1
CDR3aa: CAWSTPGGFSNTIYF
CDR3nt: TGTGCCTGGAGTACGCCAGGGGGCTTCTCAAACACCATATATTTT

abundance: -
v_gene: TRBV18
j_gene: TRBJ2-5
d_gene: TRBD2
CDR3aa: CASSPQTSSTSVQETQYF
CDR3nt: TGTGCCAGCTCACCACAAACTTCCTCGACTAGCGTCCAAGAGACCCAGTACTTC

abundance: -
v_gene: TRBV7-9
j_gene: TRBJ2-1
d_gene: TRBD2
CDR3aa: CASSHPPTSGANNEQFF
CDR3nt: TGTGCCAGCAGCCACCCCCCAACTAGCGGGGCCAACAATGAGCAGTTCTTC

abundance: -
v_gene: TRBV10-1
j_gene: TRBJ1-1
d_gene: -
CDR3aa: CASSLPPRQQRNTEAFF
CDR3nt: TGCGCCAGCAGTCTCCCGCCGCGACAGCAGCGGAACACTGAAGCTTTCTTT

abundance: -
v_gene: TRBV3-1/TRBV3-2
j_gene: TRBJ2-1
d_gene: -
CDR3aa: CASARTASSYNEQFF
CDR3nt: TGTGCCAGCGCCCGGACAGCGAGCTCCTACAATGAGCAGTTCTTC

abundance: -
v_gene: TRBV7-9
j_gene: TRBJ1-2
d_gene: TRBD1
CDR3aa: CASSSQGGPLGYTF
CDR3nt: TGTGCCAGCAGCTCACAGGGGGGACCTCTGGGCTACACCTTC

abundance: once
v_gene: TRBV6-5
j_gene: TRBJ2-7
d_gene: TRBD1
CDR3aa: CASSRPGTGSYEQYF
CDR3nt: TGTGCCAGCAGCCGACCGGGGACAGGGTCCTACGAGCAGTACTTC

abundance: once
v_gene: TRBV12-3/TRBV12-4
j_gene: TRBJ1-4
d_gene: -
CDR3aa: CASSLDQVEKLFF
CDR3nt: TGTGCCAGCAGTTTAGATCAGGTTGAAAAACTGTTTTTT

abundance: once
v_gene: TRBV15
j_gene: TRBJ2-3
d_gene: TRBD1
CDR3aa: CATSEWTGGLADTQYF
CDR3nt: TGTGCCACCAGCGAATGGACAGGGGGTTTGGCAGATACGCAGTATTTT

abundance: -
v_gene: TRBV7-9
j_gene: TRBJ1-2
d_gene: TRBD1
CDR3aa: CAVQGFPANYGYTF
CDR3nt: TGTGCCGTACAGGGGTTTCCGGCCAACTATGGCTACACCTTC

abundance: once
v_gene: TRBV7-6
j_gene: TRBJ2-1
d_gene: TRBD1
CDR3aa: CASSLGTTGDYNEQFF
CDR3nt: TGTGCCAGCAGCTTAGGTACCACAGGGGACTACAATGAGCAGTTCTTC

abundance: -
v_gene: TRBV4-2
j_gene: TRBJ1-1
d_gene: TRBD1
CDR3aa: CASSHLQGVGTEAFF
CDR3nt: TGTGCCAGCAGCCACTTACAGGGGGTTGGAACTGAAGCTTTCTTT

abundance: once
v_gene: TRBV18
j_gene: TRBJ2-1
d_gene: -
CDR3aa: CASHPSLNEQFF
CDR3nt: TGTGCCAGCCATCCTAGCTTGAATGAGCAGTTCTTC

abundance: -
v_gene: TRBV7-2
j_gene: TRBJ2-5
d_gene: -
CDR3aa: CASSLDGGGETQYF
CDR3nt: TGTGCCAGCAGCTTAGATGGGGGAGGTGAGACCCAGTACTTC

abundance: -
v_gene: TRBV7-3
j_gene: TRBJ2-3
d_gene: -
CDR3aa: CASSLVVGADTQYF
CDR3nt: TGTGCCAGCAGCTTAGTAGTCGGTGCAGATACGCAGTATTTT

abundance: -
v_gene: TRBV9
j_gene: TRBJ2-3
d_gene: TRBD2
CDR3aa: CASSPGGSGGLFADTQYF
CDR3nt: TGTGCCAGCAGCCCCGGAGGGTCGGGAGGGCTTTTCGCAGATACGCAGTATTTT

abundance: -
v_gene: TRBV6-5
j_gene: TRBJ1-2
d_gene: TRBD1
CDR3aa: CASKRQGGGYTF
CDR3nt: TGTGCCAGCAAGCGACAGGGTGGTGGCTACACCTTC

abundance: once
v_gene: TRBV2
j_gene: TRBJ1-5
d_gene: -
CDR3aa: CASTGQLNQPQHF
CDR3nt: TGTGCCAGCACAGGACAGCTTAATCAGCCCCAGCATTTT

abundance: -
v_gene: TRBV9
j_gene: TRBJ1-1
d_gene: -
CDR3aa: CASSVGGSNTEAFF
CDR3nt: TGTGCCAGCAGCGTAGGTGGGAGCAACACTGAAGCTTTCTTT

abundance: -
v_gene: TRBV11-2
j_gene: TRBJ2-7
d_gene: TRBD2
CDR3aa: CASSLARGGNYEQYF
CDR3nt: TGTGCCAGCAGCTTAGCACGCGGGGGGAACTACGAGCAGTACTTC

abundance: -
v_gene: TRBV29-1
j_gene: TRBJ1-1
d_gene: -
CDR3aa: CSTGQPQNTEAFF
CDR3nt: TGCAGCACCGGACAGCCGCAGAACACTGAAGCTTTCTTT

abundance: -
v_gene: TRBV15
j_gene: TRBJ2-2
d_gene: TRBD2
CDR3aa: CATSRDRLAGGNTGELFF
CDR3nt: TGTGCCACCAGCAGAGATAGACTAGCGGGAGGTAACACCGGGGAGCTGTTTTTT

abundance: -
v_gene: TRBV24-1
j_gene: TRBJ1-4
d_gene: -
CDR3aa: CATSDARGGNEKLFF
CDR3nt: TGTGCCACCAGTGACGCCAGGGGCGGGAATGAAAAACTGTTTTTT

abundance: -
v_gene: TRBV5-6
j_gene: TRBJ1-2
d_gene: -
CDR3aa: CASSALQGPVGYTF
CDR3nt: TGTGCCAGCAGCGCACTACAGGGTCCGGTTGGCTACACCTTC

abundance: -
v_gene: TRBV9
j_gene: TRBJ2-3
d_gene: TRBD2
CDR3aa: CASNLAGVADTQYF
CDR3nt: TGTGCCAGCAACCTAGCGGGGGTGGCAGATACGCAGTATTTT

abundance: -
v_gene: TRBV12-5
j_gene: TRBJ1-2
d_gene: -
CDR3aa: CASGLWAGYTYYGYTF
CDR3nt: TGTGCTAGTGGTTTGTGGGCAGGGTATACTTACTATGGCTACACCTTC

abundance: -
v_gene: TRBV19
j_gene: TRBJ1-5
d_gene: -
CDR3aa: CASSIGWANQPQHF
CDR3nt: TGTGCCAGTAGTATAGGGTGGGCAAATCAGCCCCAGCATTTT

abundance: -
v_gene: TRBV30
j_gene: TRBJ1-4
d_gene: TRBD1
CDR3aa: CAWSTSTGEKLFF
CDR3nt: TGTGCCTGGAGTACCTCGACAGGGGAGAAACTGTTTTTT

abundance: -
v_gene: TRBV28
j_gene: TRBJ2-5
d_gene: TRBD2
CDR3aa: CASTPGTSLETQYF
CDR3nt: TGTGCCAGCACCCCTGGGACTAGCTTGGAGACCCAGTACTTC

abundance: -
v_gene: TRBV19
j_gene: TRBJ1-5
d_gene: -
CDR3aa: CASSLGRQVNNQPQHF
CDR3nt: TGTGCCAGTAGTTTAGGCCGTCAGGTAAACAATCAGCCCCAGCATTTT

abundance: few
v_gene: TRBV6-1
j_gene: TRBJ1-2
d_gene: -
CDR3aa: CASSDQGKAMYGYTF
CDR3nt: TGTGCCAGCAGTGATCAGGGAAAGGCTATGTATGGCTACACCTTC

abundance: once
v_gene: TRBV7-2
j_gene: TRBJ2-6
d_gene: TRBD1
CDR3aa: CASSHRGAGANVLTF
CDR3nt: TGTGCCAGCAGCCACAGGGGCGCTGGGGCCAACGTCCTGACTTTC

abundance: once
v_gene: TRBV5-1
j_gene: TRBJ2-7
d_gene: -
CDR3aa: CASSLDKGLDRQYF
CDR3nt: TGCGCCAGCAGCTTGGATAAGGGCCTAGACAGGCAGTACTTC

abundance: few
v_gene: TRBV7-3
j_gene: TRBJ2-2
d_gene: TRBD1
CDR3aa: CASSLAGQGGTGELFF
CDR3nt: TGTGCCAGCAGCTTAGCAGGACAGGGCGGGACCGGGGAGCTGTTTTTT

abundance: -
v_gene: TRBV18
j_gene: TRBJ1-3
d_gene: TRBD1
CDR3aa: CASSPPTGGSGNTIYF
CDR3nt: TGTGCCAGCTCACCACCGACAGGGGGCTCTGGAAACACCATATATTTT

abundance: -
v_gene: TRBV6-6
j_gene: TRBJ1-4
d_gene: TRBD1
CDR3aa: CASSDRQGDEKLFF
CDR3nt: TGTGCCAGCAGTGACCGACAGGGAGATGAAAAACTGTTTTTT

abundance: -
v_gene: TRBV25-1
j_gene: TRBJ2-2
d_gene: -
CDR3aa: CASSPGASNTGELFF
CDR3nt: TGTGCCAGCAGTCCGGGAGCGTCGAACACCGGGGAGCTGTTTTTT

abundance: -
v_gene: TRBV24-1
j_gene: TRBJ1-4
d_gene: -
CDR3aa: CATSPGHRDEKLFF
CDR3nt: TGTGCCACCAGTCCGGGACATCGTGATGAAAAACTGTTTTTT

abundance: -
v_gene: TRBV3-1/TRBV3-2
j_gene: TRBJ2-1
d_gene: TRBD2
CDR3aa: CASSLYSGLAGGNNEQFF
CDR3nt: TGTGCCAGCAGCCTGTACTCGGGACTAGCGGGGGGGAACAATGAGCAGTTCTTC

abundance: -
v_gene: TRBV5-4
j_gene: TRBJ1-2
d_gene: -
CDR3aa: CASSLVGDHYGYTF
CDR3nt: TGTGCCAGCAGCTTGGTGGGCGACCACTATGGCTACACCTTC

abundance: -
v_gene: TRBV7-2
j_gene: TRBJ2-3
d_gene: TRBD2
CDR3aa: CASSPPGLATTDTQYF
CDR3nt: TGTGCCAGCAGCCCCCCGGGACTAGCGACCACAGATACGCAGTATTTT

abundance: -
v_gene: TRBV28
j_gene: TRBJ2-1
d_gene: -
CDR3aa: CASSFLSNEQFF
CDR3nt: TGTGCCAGCAGTTTCTTGAGCAATGAGCAGTTCTTC

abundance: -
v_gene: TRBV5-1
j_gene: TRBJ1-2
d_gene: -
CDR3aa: CASSLVIGGAYGYTF
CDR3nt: TGCGCCAGCAGCTTGGTGATCGGGGGAGCCTATGGCTACACCTTC

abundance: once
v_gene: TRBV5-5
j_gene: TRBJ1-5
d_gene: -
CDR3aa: CASRTTGVSTQPQHF
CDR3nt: TGTGCCAGCAGGACCACAGGAGTAAGTACTCAGCCCCAGCATTTT

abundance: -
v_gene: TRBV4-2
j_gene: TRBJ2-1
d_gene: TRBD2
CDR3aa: CASSLRPTSIDEQFF
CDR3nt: TGTGCCAGCAGCCTTCGACCGACTAGCATCGATGAGCAGTTCTTC

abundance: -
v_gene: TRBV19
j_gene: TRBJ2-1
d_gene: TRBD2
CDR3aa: CASSIDWAGGSYNEQFF
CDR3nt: TGTGCCAGTAGTATAGATTGGGCGGGGGGCTCCTACAATGAGCAGTTCTTC

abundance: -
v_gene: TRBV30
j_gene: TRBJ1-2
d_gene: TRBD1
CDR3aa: CAWRGTGIYGYTF
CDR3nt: TGTGCCTGGAGAGGGACAGGGATCTATGGCTACACCTTC

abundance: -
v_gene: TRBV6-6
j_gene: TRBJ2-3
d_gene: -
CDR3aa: CASSLDIAVTDTQYF
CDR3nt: TGTGCCAGCAGTTTAGATATAGCTGTCACAGATACGCAGTATTTT

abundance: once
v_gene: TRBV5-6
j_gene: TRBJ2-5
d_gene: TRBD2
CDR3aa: CASSFGGLAGPQETQYF
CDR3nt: TGTGCCAGCAGCTTTGGGGGACTAGCGGGCCCGCAAGAGACCCAGTACTTC

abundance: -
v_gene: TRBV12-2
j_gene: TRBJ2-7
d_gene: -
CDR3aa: CASRFGGIGRGVAHEQYF
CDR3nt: TGTGCAAGTCGCTTCGGGGGTATAGGGAGAGGAGTTGCCCACGAGCAGTACTTC

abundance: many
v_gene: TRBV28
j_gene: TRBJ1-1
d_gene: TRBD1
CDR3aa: CASGGQGLNTEAFF
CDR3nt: TGTGCCAGCGGCGGACAGGGGTTGAACACTGAAGCTTTCTTT

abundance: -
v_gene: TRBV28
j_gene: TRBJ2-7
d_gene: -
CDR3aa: CASCGGDTTYEQYF
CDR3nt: TGTGCCAGCTGTGGGGGGGACACTACCTACGAGCAGTACTTC

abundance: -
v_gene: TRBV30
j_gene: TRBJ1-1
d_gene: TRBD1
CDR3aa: CAWNGQGAGAFF
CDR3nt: TGTGCCTGGAACGGACAGGGGGCCGGAGCTTTCTTT